The clone carrying this T cell receptor beta chain has just one count. These data originate in a study of T cell responses to AZD1222 COVID-19 vaccine. Measured with immunoSEQ multiplex PCR; TCRdb has only the in-frame clones, and not every one. The sample records more than 100,000 clones, over 90% being singletons. This clonotype originated in an adult in good health. Here the sequenced sample was peripheral blood, taken on day 0 of AZD1222 vaccination.

CDR3 in amino acids: CASSLTPGPEDEQYF. The DNA of the CDR3 is TGTGCCAGCAGCTTAACGCCCGGGCCCGAAGACGAGCAGTACTTC. This chain links TRBV7-3 with TRBJ2-7; no reliable D call. V was pared by 0 bases and J by 5 bases, with 14 bases between. The CDR3 loop spans 15 amino acids. CDR1 SGHTA and CDR2 FQGTGA come from the germline V gene.